What follows are 24 T cell receptor beta chains derived from one specimen sequenced in a study of technical replicates of blood from several donors. Here immunoSEQ multiplex PCR was the method, and the copy in TCRdb shows in-frame clones only, minus some. Among 75,000 to 95,000 clones listed, about 90% were seen once. The sample was T cells isolated from PBMCs. These receptor sequences come from a human donor in good health.

The CDR3 coding sequence is TGTGCCAGCAGCTTACTTGGTACAGGCCTCGATGGCTATGGCTACACCTTC. It yields the protein CASSLLGTGLDGYGYTF. The genes are TRBV7-8 and TRBJ1-2; a weak D match, TRBD1 (5 bases). Trimming took 2 bases from V and 4 from J, leaving 20 bases between them. The length of the CDR3 is 17 residues. In germline, CDR1 is SGHVS, CDR2 FQNEAQ.

The chain has TRBV12-5 and TRBJ2-3; TRBD2 aligns across 11 bases. The V segment lost 6 bases and the J segment 3 bases; nucleotides outside the gene matches: 8. The CDR3 is 16 amino acids. Germline values: CDR1 LGHNT, CDR2 FRNRAP. The CDR3 is CASGPPLAGVTDTQYF. CDR3 in DNA: TGTGCTAGTGGCCCCCCACTAGCGGGGGTAACAGATACGCAGTATTTT.

The V call is TRBV7-9, the J call TRBJ1-1, with 7 bases aligning to TRBD1. Germline CDR1 and CDR2: SEHNR and FQNEAQ (reference sequence). The CDR3 runs 15 residues. J gave up 0 bases and V 4 bases, and 5 bases lay outside the gene matches. This CDR3 reads CASSSWTGMNTEAFF. CDR3 nucleotides: TGTGCCAGCAGCTCCTGGACAGGTATGAACACTGAAGCTTTCTTT.

The chain joins TRBV30 to TRBJ2-1, with D possibly TRBD2 on 7 matching bases. The CDR3 consists of 15 residues. CDR1 GTSNPN and CDR2 SVGIG come from the germline V gene (reference sequence). V was pared by 3 bases and J by 5 bases, with 17 bases between. CDR3 residues: CAWSRLGGADNEQFF. For the CDR3, the DNA is TGTGCCTGGAGCCGTCTAGGGGGGGCCGACAATGAGCAGTTCTTC.

The chain carries TRBV28 and TRBJ2-7; no reliable D call. The V end lost 6 bases, the J end lost 0 bases, and 15 bases lay between the germline ends. The germline V gene has CDR1 MDHEN and CDR2 SYDVKM. This CDR3 is 15 amino acids long. The CDR3 DNA reads TGTGCCAGCAGCGTCTATTCACCCACCTCCTACGAGCAGTACTTC. Translation: CASSVYSPTSYEQYF. Full variable domain (missing parts from reference TRBV28 and TRBJ2-7): DVKVTQSSRYLVKRTGEKVFLECVQDMDHENMFWYRQDPGLGLRLIYFSYDVKMKEKGDIPEGYSVSREKKERFSLILESASTNQTSMYLCASSVYSPTSYEQYFGPGTRLTVT.

The CDR3 sequence: CASKRLSNYGYTF. In DNA form, the CDR3 reads TGTGCCAGCAAAAGATTGAGCAACTATGGCTACACCTTC. The V call is TRBV28, the J call TRBJ1-2; D uncertain. Germline V gene lookup returns CDR1 MDHEN and CDR2 SYDVKM. This CDR3 contains 13 residues. Trimming took 7 bases from V and 2 from J, leaving 11 bases between them.

V usage is TRBV19 and J usage is TRBJ2-6; D call uncertain. From germline, CDR1 is LNHDA and CDR2 SQIVND (reference sequence). This CDR3 is 15 amino acids long. V gave up 2 bases and J gave up 0 bases, with 5 bases separating them. In nucleotides, the CDR3 is TGTGCCAGTAGTATATACAGCTCTGGGGCCAACGTCCTGACTTTC. Encoded protein: CASSIYSSGANVLTF.

This clone occurred once. This rearrangement joins TRBV6-6 to TRBJ2-1; 9 positions match TRBD1. CDR1 is MNHNY and CDR2 is SVGAGI in the germline V gene (reference sequence). Trimming cost V 5 bases and J 8 bases; bases outside gene matches: 10. This CDR3 is 15 amino acids long. The DNA for the CDR3 is TGTGCCAGCAGTGATCCGGGACAGGGTACCCATGAGCAGTTCTTC. It is translated as CASSDPGQGTHEQFF.

This clone was recorded only once. The chain combines TRBV5-4 with TRBJ2-7; unclear D gene. CDR3 length: 13 amino acids. Germline loops: CDR1 SGHNT, CDR2 YYREEE (reference sequence). V was shortened by 3 bases and J by 7 bases, with 14 bases between the two germline ends. The CDR3 loop reads CASSSYPTTEQYF. The CDR3 coding sequence is TGTGCCAGCAGCTCATACCCTACGACAGAGCAGTACTTC.

This chain uses TRBV5-6 with TRBJ1-4; no clear D. This CDR3 spans 13 amino acids. V was pared by 0 bases and J by 8 bases, with 8 bases between. Per germline, CDR1 SGHDT and CDR2 YYEEEE. CDR3 in amino acids: CASSLGAGEKLFF. The CDR3 DNA reads as TGTGCCAGCAGCTTGGGGGCAGGAGAAAAACTGTTTTTT.

CDR3 loop: CASSPGQGTDTQYF. CDR3 DNA sequence: TGCGCCAGCAGCCCTGGACAGGGAACGGATACGCAGTATTTT. The chain links TRBV5-1 to TRBJ2-3; 8 bases fit TRBD1. Losses at the gene ends were 4 bases for V and 6 bases for J; bases not matched to a gene: 7. Per germline, CDR1 SGHRS and CDR2 YFSETQ. The CDR3 runs 14 residues.

V gene TRBV7-9 combines with J gene TRBJ2-1, with 8 bases aligning to TRBD2. Looked up from germline, CDR1 is SEHNR and CDR2 is FQNEAQ (reference sequence). V lost 7 bases and J lost 2; bases outside the gene matches: 7. This CDR3 spans 15 amino acids. The CDR3 loop reads CASTGGREAYNEQFF. In nucleotides, the CDR3 is TGTGCCAGCACCGGAGGGCGGGAGGCCTACAATGAGCAGTTCTTC.

The J gene is TRBJ1-1, the V gene TRBV7-2, with D possibly matching TRBD1 (5 bases). V lost 5 bases and J lost 0, with 10 bases in between. Germline assignment: CDR1 SGHTA and CDR2 FQGNSA. This CDR3 is 14 amino acids long. CDR3 loop: CASSARVLNTEAFF. For the CDR3, the DNA is TGTGCCAGCAGCGCCAGGGTGCTGAACACTGAAGCTTTCTTT. The full variable domain, its missing parts supplied by reference TRBV7-2 and TRBJ1-1, is GAGVSQSPSNKVTEKGKDVELRCDPISGHTALYWYRQSLGQGLEFLIYFQGNSAPDKSGLPSDRFSAERTGGSVSTLTIQRTQQEDSAVYLCASSARVLNTEAFFGQGTRLTVV.

CDR3 in amino acids: CASREARVKTQYF. Here the CDR3 DNA reads TGTGCCAGCCGGGAGGCGAGGGTAAAGACCCAGTACTTC. The chain uses TRBV28 and TRBJ2-5, with 7 nucleotides matching TRBD2. The ends lost 8 bases at V and 6 bases at J; junction bases unmatched: 9. The CDR3 loop spans 13 amino acids. CDR1 is MDHEN, CDR2 SYDVKM, per germline.

The chain joins TRBV6-6 to TRBJ2-1; tentatively, D is TRBD2 (5 bases). This CDR3 is 13 amino acids long. The V and J ends lost 8 bases and 1 base respectively, with 9 bases between them. Per germline, CDR1 MNHNY and CDR2 SVGAGI (reference sequence). The DNA for the CDR3 is TGTGCCAGCGGGAGTGTTTCCTACAATGAGCAGTTCTTC. It translates to CASGSVSYNEQFF.

The V gene is TRBV4-1, the J gene TRBJ2-3; the D gene is possibly TRBD2 (6 bases). CDR1 and CDR2 (germline): MGHRA, YSYEKL. V lost 4 bases, J lost 4 bases, and 15 bases lay in between. CDR3 length: 15 residues. In DNA, the CDR3 is TGCGCCAGCAGCCCCAAGTCGGGAGTAGCAGATACGCAGTATTTT. As protein: CASSPKSGVADTQYF.

Comment on this clone: Mismatch with germline at one junction end may stem from a read error. The rearrangement uses TRBV6-1 and TRBJ1-1; D not resolved. This CDR3 spans 13 amino acids. CDR1 is MNHNS and CDR2 is SASEGT in the germline V gene. The CDR3, as DNA: TGTGCCAGCAGGGAAGCCATGAACACTGAAGCTTTCTTT. This sequence encodes CASREAMNTEAFF.

The DNA for the CDR3 is TGCGCCAGCAGCCAAGGGTCAGGGACAGGGAGAAGCGAGCAGTACTTC. As protein: CASSQGSGTGRSEQYF. This chain links TRBV4-1 with TRBJ2-7; 9 nucleotides line up with TRBD1. This CDR3 is 16 amino acids long. J was trimmed by 6 bases and V by 1 base; bases with no gene match: 10. Germline lookup yields CDR1 MGHRA and CDR2 YSYEKL.

This chain links TRBV19 with TRBJ1-6; a weak D match, TRBD1 (5 bases). V was trimmed by 5 bases and J by 10 bases, leaving 12 bases between them. CDR3 length: 13 amino acids. The V gene's germline CDR1 is LNHDA and CDR2 SQIVND (reference sequence). The CDR3 loop is CASSAGRGSPLHF. The CDR3, as DNA: TGTGCCAGTAGTGCGGGGCGAGGATCACCCCTCCACTTT. Complete variable domain (other parts from reference TRBV19 and TRBJ1-6): DGGITQSPKYLFRKEGQNVTLSCEQNLNHDAMYWYRQDPGQGLRLIYYSQIVNDFQKGDIAEGYSVSREKKESFPLTVTSAQKNPTAFYLCASSAGRGSPLHFGNGTRLTVT.

This sequence joins TRBV11-3 and TRBJ2-5; 10 positions agree with TRBD2. The CDR3 has 17 amino acids. Germline assignment: CDR1 SGHNT and CDR2 YENEEA. Trimming took 0 bases from V and 4 from J; bases not matched to a gene: 8. DNA for the CDR3: TGTGCCAGCAGCTTAGATAGCGGGGGGTCACTCCGAGAGACCCAGTACTTC. Its protein is CASSLDSGGSLRETQYF.

This chain connects TRBV13 to TRBJ2-7; D is unresolved. CDR1 is PRHDT and CDR2 is FYEKMQ in the germline V gene (reference sequence). The CDR3 consists of 13 residues. V lost 4 bases and J 2 bases, leaving 9 bases between the germline ends. CDR3 region: CASSSGATYEQYF. In nucleotides, the CDR3 is TGTGCCAGCAGCTCAGGTGCGACCTACGAGCAGTACTTC.

The V and J genes are TRBV11-3 and TRBJ2-7, with 8 bases aligning to TRBD2. The trim removed 5 bases at V and 2 bases at J, leaving 11 bases unmatched. CDR1 is SGHNT and CDR2 is YENEEA in the germline V gene. This CDR3 has 16 residues. The CDR3 nucleotides read TGTGCCAGCAGCCTGGAGTGGAGCGGGGGAACCTACGAGCAGTACTTC. Protein: CASSLEWSGGTYEQYF.

The rearrangement uses TRBV5-1 and TRBJ2-6; the D gene is possibly TRBD1 (6 bases). V lost 0 bases and J 9 bases, leaving 16 bases between the germline ends. CDR1 SGHRS and CDR2 YFSETQ come from the germline V gene. There are 16 residues in the CDR3. In nucleotides, the CDR3 is TGCGCCAGCAGCTTGGCGGTGGGGGCTCTTGACAACGTCCTGACTTTC. Translating it yields CASSLAVGALDNVLTF.

The chain links TRBV10-3 to TRBJ1-5; possibly TRBD1 for D (6 bases). This CDR3 is built from 17 residues. Deletions cut 8 bases from V and 4 bases from J, with 24 bases between. Germline V gene data show CDR1 as ENHRY and CDR2 as SYGVKD. This chain's CDR3 is CAIGGSRQSGSNQPQHF. The DNA for the CDR3 is TGTGCCATCGGGGGCTCCCGACAGTCTGGTTCGAATCAGCCCCAGCATTTT.